Described below is a single TCR beta chain sequence and its context. The record originates from a study of technical replicates of blood from a handful of donors. Profiled with immunoSEQ multiplex PCR; TCRdb holds only in-frame clones, not every one. The sample lists around 83,000 clones, about 91% occurring once. CDR1 SGHTA and CDR2 FQGTGA come from the germline V gene. The CDR3 loop spans 15 amino acids. V was clipped by 7 bases and J by 7 bases; unmatched bases: 10. The sequence derives from a human donor in good health. Some clones in this sample may be carry-over from other donors' samples. The chain has TRBV7-3 and TRBJ1-4, with 9 bases identical to TRBD1. The sequencing sample was made of T cells isolated from PBMCs. The CDR3 loop reads CASNTTGGACEKLFF. CDR3 sequence (DNA): TGTGCCAGCAACACAACAGGGGGCGCCTGTGAAAAACTGTTTTTT.